This is a list of T cell receptor beta chains from one sample in a study of blood T cell repertoires in COVID-19. Generated by immunoSEQ multiplex PCR, the TCRdb table keeps only in-frame clones and is missing some. The table records 250,000 or so clones, around 85% of them present only once. The sample consisted of peripheral blood. Every receptor here comes from a woman between 55 and 75 years old with active or convalescent COVID-19. The CDR3 runs from the conserved cysteine through the conserved F or W. Fields, in order: clone size, V gene, D gene, J gene, CDR3 DNA, CDR3 protein. The D gene is left open where the match is weak. The size field is filled for only some rows; it gives once, few, many or a size class.

-	TRBV15	-	TRBJ2-1	TGTGCCACCAGCGTCGCAGGGAATGAGCAGTTCTTC	CATSVAGNEQFF
-	TRBV5-1	-	TRBJ1-2	TGCGCCAGCAGCCTCCGGGACACAGACTATGGCTACACCTTC	CASSLRDTDYGYTF
-	TRBV2	TRBD1	TRBJ1-2	TGTGCCAGCAGTCACGCCGGGACAGGGAACTATGGCTACACCTTC	CASSHAGTGNYGYTF
few	TRBV4-1	-	TRBJ2-3	TGCGCCAGCAGCCAGGAGACAGACAGAGATACGCAGTATTTT	CASSQETDRDTQYF
-	TRBV4-2	TRBD2	TRBJ2-3	TGTGCCAGCAGCCAAGATGGGCTAGCGGGAGGTAGGGGGTTTGAAGCAGATACGCAGTATTTT	CASSQDGLAGGRGFEADTQYF
-	TRBV6-1	TRBD1	TRBJ1-2	TGTGCCAGTATTTATCAGGGGGCGAACTATGGCTACACCTTC	CASIYQGANYGYTF
-	TRBV6-5	-	TRBJ1-1	TGTGCCAGCAGCGCCCCCTCAGGGCCTGAAGCTTTCTTT	CASSAPSGPEAFF
-	TRBV5-1	TRBD1	TRBJ1-2	TGCGCCAGCAGCCCCGGACAGGATAATGGCTACACCTTC	CASSPGQDNGYTF
few	TRBV7-8	TRBD1	TRBJ2-3	TGTGCCAGCAGCTCCGGGACAGGGTCATCAGATACGCAGTATTTT	CASSSGTGSSDTQYF
few	TRBV5-5	TRBD2	TRBJ2-2	TGTGCCAGCAGCCCGGGAGGAACCGGGGAGCTGTTTTTT	CASSPGGTGELFF
once	TRBV25-1	-	TRBJ1-1	TGTGCCAGCAGTAACAGGGCCGGGACTTTCTTT	CASSNRAGTFF
-	TRBV7-2	TRBD1	TRBJ2-1	TGTGCCAGCAGCCTTACAGGGGATTCCTACAATGAGCAGTTCTTC	CASSLTGDSYNEQFF
-	TRBV3-1/TRBV3-2	-	TRBJ2-1	TGTGCCAGCAGCCAACGGGGAGGAGCGGCCAATGAGCAGTTCTTC	CASSQRGGAANEQFF
-	TRBV9	TRBD1	TRBJ1-4	TGTGCCAGCAGCGTAGGGACAGGGGGCCCTAATGAAAAACTGTTTTTT	CASSVGTGGPNEKLFF
-	TRBV2	TRBD2	TRBJ2-6	TGTGCCAGCAGTGCTAATAGCGGGAGGTTCTCTGGGGCCAACGTCCTGACTTTC	CASSANSGRFSGANVLTF
-	TRBV5-1	-	TRBJ1-1	TGCGCCAGCAGCCCCGGGACAACTGAAGCTTTCTTT	CASSPGTTEAFF
-	TRBV5-1	-	TRBJ2-3	TGCGCCAGCAGCTTGGAGGGGTCCCACACAGATACGCAGTATTTT	CASSLEGSHTDTQYF
-	TRBV13	TRBD1	TRBJ2-7	TGTGCCAGCAGCCGCCGGGACAGGGGTAACGAGCAGTACTTC	CASSRRDRGNEQYF
-	TRBV5-1	TRBD2	TRBJ2-1	TGCGCCAGCAGCTTGACTAGCGGAACTTTGAGCTCCTACAATGAGCAGTTCTTC	CASSLTSGTLSSYNEQFF
-	TRBV2	TRBD1	TRBJ1-1	TGTGCCAGCATTGGGGACAGGGTTACTGAAGCTTTCTTT	CASIGDRVTEAFF
-	TRBV2	TRBD1	TRBJ2-1	TGTGCCAGCAATCCGGGACAGGGGGCAAATCAGTTCTTC	CASNPGQGANQFF
-	TRBV19	TRBD1	TRBJ2-2	TGTGCCAGTAATCCTAAAGGGGGACAGGGTGTCGGGGAGCTGTTTTTT	CASNPKGGQGVGELFF
-	TRBV18	TRBD1	TRBJ2-5	TGTGCCAGCTCCCCGGACAGGGAAAGCATGGCCCAGTACTTC	CASSPDRESMAQYF
once	TRBV12-3/TRBV12-4	-	TRBJ1-1	TGTGCCAGCAGTGGACAGTTGAACACTGAAGCTTTCTTT	CASSGQLNTEAFF
-	TRBV9	TRBD1	TRBJ1-1	TGTGCCAGCAGCCCTAGGAGGGACAGCGAAGCTTTCTTT	CASSPRRDSEAFF